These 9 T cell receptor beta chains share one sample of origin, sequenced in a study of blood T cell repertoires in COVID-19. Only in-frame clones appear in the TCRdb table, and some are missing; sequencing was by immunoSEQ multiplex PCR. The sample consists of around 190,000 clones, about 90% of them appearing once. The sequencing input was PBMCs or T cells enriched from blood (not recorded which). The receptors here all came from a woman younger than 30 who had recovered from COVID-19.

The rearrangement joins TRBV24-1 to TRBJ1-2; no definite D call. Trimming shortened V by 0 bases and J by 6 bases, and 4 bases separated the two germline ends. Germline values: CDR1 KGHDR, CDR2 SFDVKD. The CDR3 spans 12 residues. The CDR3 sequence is CATSDLHNGYTF. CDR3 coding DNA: TGTGCCACCAGTGATTTGCACAATGGCTACACCTTC.

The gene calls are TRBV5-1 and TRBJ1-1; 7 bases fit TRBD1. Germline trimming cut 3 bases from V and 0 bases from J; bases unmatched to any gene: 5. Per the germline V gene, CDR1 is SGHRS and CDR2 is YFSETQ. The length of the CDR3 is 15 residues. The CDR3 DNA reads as TGCGCCAGCAGCTGGGAACAGGGGATGAACACTGAAGCTTTCTTT. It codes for CASSWEQGMNTEAFF.

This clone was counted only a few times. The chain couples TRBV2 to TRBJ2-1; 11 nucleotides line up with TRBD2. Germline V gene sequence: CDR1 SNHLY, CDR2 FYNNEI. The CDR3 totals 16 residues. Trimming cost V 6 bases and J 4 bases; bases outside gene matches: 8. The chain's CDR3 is CASRLTSGRMYNEQFF. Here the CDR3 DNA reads TGTGCCAGCAGACTTACTAGCGGGAGAATGTACAATGAGCAGTTCTTC.

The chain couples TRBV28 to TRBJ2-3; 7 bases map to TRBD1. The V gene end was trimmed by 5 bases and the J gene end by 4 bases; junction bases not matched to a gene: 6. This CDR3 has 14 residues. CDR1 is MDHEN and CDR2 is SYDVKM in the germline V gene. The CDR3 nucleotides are TGTGCCAGCAGTACCCGACAGGGAGCAGATACGCAGTATTTT. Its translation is CASSTRQGADTQYF.

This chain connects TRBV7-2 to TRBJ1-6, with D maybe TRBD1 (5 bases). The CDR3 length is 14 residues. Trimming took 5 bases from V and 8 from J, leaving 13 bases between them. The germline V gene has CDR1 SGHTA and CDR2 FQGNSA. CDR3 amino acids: CASSPRVGDSPLHF. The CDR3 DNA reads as TGTGCCAGCAGCCCCAGGGTAGGGGATTCACCCCTCCACTTT.

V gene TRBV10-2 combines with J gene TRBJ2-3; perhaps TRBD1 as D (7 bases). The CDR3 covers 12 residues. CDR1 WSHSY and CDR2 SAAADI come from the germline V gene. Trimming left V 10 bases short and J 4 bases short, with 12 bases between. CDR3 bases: TGCGCCACCAGGGGGGACTCAGATACGCAGTATTTT. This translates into CATRGDSDTQYF.

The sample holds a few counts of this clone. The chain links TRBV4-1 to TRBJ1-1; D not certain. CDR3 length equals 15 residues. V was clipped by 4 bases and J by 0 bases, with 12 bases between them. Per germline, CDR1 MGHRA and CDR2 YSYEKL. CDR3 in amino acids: CASSPRGTLNTEAFF. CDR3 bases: TGCGCCAGCAGCCCCCGGGGAACGCTGAACACTGAAGCTTTCTTT.

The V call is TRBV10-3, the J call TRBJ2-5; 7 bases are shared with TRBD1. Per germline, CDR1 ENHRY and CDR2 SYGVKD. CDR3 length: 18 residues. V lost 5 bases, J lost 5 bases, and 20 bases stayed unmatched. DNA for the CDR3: TGTGCCATCAGTTGGGACCCAGGGGTAGGGGGCTCGGGGGAGACCCAGTACTTC. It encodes CAISWDPGVGGSGETQYF.

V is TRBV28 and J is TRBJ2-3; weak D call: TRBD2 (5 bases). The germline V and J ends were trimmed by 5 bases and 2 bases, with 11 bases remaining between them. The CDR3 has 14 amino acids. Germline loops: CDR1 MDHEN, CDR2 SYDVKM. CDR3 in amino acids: CASSLGVFTDTQYF. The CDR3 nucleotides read TGTGCCAGCAGTCTCGGGGTGTTCACAGATACGCAGTATTTT.